Here is one T cell receptor beta chain with its context. Trimming removed 0 bases from V and 4 bases from J; junction bases left unmatched: 6. Germline CDR1 and CDR2: SGHRS and YFSETQ. This CDR3 comprises 17 residues. This sample is drawn from a study of blood T cell repertoires in COVID-19. Original analysis: Reference gene primers were amplified, and this amplification served to estimate nucleated cell counts. Clones were read by immunoSEQ multiplex PCR, and TCRdb kept only the in-frame ones, dropping some. V and J calls and clone size come straight from that table; D and trimming were deduced from the DNA. The sample records 50,000 to 65,000 clones, 85% to 90% being singletons.

The rearrangement joins TRBV5-1 to TRBJ2-2, with 10 bases lining up with TRBD2. The receptor was derived from a human donor in a cohort sampled during active COVID-19. The material sequenced was peripheral blood. CDR3 nucleotide sequence: TGCGCCAGCAGCTTGGCAGCGAGCGGGAGGGTCACCGGGGAGCTGTTTTTT. It specifies CASSLAASGRVTGELFF.